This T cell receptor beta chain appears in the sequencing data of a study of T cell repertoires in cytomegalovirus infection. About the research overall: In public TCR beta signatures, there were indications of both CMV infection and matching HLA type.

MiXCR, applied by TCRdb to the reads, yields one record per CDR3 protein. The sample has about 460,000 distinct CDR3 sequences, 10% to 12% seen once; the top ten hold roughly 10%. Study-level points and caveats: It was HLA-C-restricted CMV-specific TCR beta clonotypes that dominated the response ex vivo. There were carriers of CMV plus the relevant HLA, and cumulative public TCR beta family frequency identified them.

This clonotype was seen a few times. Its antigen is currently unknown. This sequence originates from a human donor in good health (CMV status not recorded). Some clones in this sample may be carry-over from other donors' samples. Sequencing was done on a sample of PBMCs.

The chain's CDR3 is CASSPTSPTGELFF. The CDR3, as DNA: TGTGCCAGCAGTCCAACTAGCCCCACCGGGGAGCTGTTTTTT. The genes are TRBV3-1 and TRBJ2-2; D perhaps matches TRBD2 (6 bases). CDR1 and CDR2 (germline): LGHDT, YNNKEL (reference sequence). The CDR3 has 14 amino acids. V gave up 6 bases and J gave up 4 bases, with 12 bases separating them.